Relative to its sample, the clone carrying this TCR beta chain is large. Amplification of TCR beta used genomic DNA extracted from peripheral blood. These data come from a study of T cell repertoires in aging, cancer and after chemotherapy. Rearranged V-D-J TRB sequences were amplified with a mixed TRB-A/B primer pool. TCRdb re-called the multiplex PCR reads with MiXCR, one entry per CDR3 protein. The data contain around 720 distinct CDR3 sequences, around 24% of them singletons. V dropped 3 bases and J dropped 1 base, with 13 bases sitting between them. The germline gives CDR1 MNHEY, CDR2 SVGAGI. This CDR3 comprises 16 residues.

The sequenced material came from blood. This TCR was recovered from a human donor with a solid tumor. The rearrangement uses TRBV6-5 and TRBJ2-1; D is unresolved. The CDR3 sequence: CASSYYARSSYNEQFF. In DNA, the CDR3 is TGTGCCAGCAGTTATTACGCCCGATCATCCTACAATGAGCAGTTCTTC.